The 30 T cell receptor beta chains presented below share a single source sample, sequenced in a study of cytomegalovirus exposure and HLA in healthy donors. 60 Vbeta and 13 Jbeta primers were used in PCR. Measured with immunoSEQ multiplex PCR; TCRdb has only the in-frame clones, and not every one. This sample's table has tens of thousands of clones. Sequencing was done on a sample of PBMCs. The receptors shown here come from a man aged 50-60 years in good health and CMV-seronegative.

This chain links TRBV19 with TRBJ1-5; no firm D call. This CDR3 is 17 amino acids long. Between the trimmed V and J ends, which lost 3 bases and 0 bases, there was a span of 15 bases. CDR1 LNHDA and CDR2 SQIVND come from the germline V gene (reference sequence). Here the CDR3 reads CASSIWRGDNSNQPQHF. DNA of the CDR3: TGTGCCAGTAGTATTTGGCGGGGTGACAATAGCAATCAGCCCCAGCATTTT.

The V gene is TRBV19, the J gene TRBJ1-5; D possibly corresponds to TRBD1 (6 bases). Per germline, CDR1 LNHDA and CDR2 SQIVND (reference sequence). V was clipped by 7 bases and J by 1 base, with 14 bases between them. The CDR3 covers 15 residues. This chain's CDR3 is CASTSWDISNQPQHF. The CDR3 DNA sequence: TGTGCCAGTACCTCTTGGGACATCAGCAATCAGCCCCAGCATTTT.

The V and J genes are TRBV7-6 and TRBJ1-6; TRBD1 agrees at 7 bases. Trimming cost V 2 bases and J 10 bases; bases outside gene matches: 8. CDR1 SGHVS and CDR2 FNYEAQ come from the germline V gene. The CDR3 has 15 residues. The chain's CDR3 is CASSLSDRVTSPLHF. Here the CDR3 DNA reads TGTGCCAGCAGCTTATCTGACAGGGTTACGTCACCCCTCCACTTT.

This chain links TRBV4-2 with TRBJ1-3; possibly TRBD1 for D (6 bases). V was cut by 3 bases and J by 2 bases, with 14 bases left in between. This CDR3 is 16 amino acids long. Germline V gene sequence: CDR1 LGHNA, CDR2 YNFKEQ. CDR3 protein: CASSQTTGSAGNTIYF. The DNA of the CDR3 is TGTGCCAGCAGCCAGACTACAGGGTCAGCTGGAAACACCATATATTTT.

CDR3 coding DNA: TGTGCCAGCAGTTACTCGTACAAATACGAGCAGTACTTC. Its protein is CASSYSYKYEQYF. V is TRBV6-6 and J is TRBJ2-7, with D uncertain. CDR1 and CDR2 (germline): MNHNY, SVGAGI (reference sequence). V was clipped by 0 bases and J by 4 bases, with 7 bases between them. There are 13 residues in the CDR3.

In regard to this clone: A junction end diverges from the germline sequence, so it may reflect a read error. The J gene is TRBJ1-3, the V gene TRBV7-9; 9 bases line up with TRBD1. Germline V gene sequence: CDR1 SEHNR, CDR2 FQNEAQ (reference sequence). The CDR3 spans 16 residues. This CDR3 is CASSLNTGGSGNPIYF. CDR3 DNA sequence: TGTGCCAGCAGCTTAAACACAGGGGGCTCTGGAAACCCCATATATTTT.

The chain couples TRBV10-3 to TRBJ1-3, with D possibly being TRBD1 (6 bases). CDR1 is ENHRY and CDR2 is SYGVKD in the germline V gene. The CDR3 totals 17 residues. With 4 bases removed from V and 0 bases from J, the gap between germline ends came to 16 bases. The chain's CDR3 is CAISARTGGSSGNTIYF. The DNA for the CDR3 is TGTGCCATCAGTGCCCGGACGGGGGGCTCCTCTGGAAACACCATATATTTT.

The chain recombines TRBV5-1 with TRBJ2-7; D remains unclear. The CDR3 has 14 residues. V dropped 3 bases and J dropped 0 bases, with 10 bases sitting between them. CDR1 and CDR2 from the germline V gene are SGHRS and YFSETQ. CDR3 nucleotide sequence: TGCGCCAGCAGCTCCGTTTTATACTCCTACGAGCAGTACTTC. Amino acid sequence: CASSSVLYSYEQYF.

The rearrangement links TRBV27 to TRBJ2-1, with 7 positions matching TRBD1. The CDR3 is 16 residues long. Trimming cost V 1 base and J 2 bases; bases outside gene matches: 5. CDR1 and CDR2 (germline): MNHEY, SMNVEV (reference sequence). Here the CDR3 DNA reads TGTGCCAGCAGTTTATTAGGACAGGTGGCCTACAATGAGCAGTTCTTC. Its protein is CASSLLGQVAYNEQFF.

The V call is TRBV6-4, the J call TRBJ2-1; the D is unclear. Germline V gives CDR1 MRHNA, CDR2 SNTAGT. Trimming left V 3 bases short and J 7 bases short, with 10 bases between. The length of the CDR3 is 13 residues. The CDR3 protein is CASSEGYRNEQFF. The CDR3 region has the DNA TGTGCCAGCAGTGAGGGCTACCGGAATGAGCAGTTCTTC.

The V and J genes are TRBV7-9 and TRBJ2-1; 12 nucleotides align to TRBD2. The CDR3 loop spans 18 amino acids. Germline V gene sequence: CDR1 SEHNR, CDR2 FQNEAQ (reference sequence). Trimming cost V 4 bases and J 7 bases; bases outside gene matches: 14. CDR3 amino acids: CASSSSTSGGDFRNEQFF. CDR3 DNA sequence: TGTGCCAGCAGCTCCTCGACTAGCGGGGGAGACTTTAGGAATGAGCAGTTCTTC.

CDR3 nucleotides: TGTGCCAGCAGCCTGCCAGAGCGTTATTTGTTCTTC. Translation: CASSLPERYLFF. This chain connects TRBV28 to TRBJ2-1; no definite D call. From germline, CDR1 is MDHEN and CDR2 SYDVKM. Trimming removed 6 bases at V and 15 bases at J, with 18 bases between. This CDR3 has 12 amino acids.

This sequence joins TRBV7-3 and TRBJ2-1; unclear D gene. Germline V gene lookup returns CDR1 SGHTA and CDR2 FQGTGA. The CDR3 length is 13 residues. The V gene lost 5 bases and the J gene lost 2 bases, with 7 bases spanning the gap. The CDR3 protein is CASSTEPYNEQFF. Written as DNA, the CDR3 is TGTGCCAGCAGCACCGAGCCCTACAATGAGCAGTTCTTC.

The chain recombines TRBV29-1 with TRBJ2-7, with D perhaps matching TRBD2 (6 bases). Per the germline V gene, CDR1 is SQVTM and CDR2 is ANQGSEA. The V gene lost 7 bases and the J gene lost 2 bases, with 15 bases spanning the gap. There are 13 residues in the CDR3. The CDR3 protein is CSAGGDSAYEQYF. The CDR3 DNA reads as TGCAGCGCCGGCGGGGACTCCGCCTACGAGCAGTACTTC.

The V gene is TRBV5-1, the J gene TRBJ2-7, with TRBD1 matching 11 bases. The trim removed 2 bases at V and 4 bases at J, leaving 8 bases unmatched. This CDR3 contains 16 residues. The germline CDR1 and CDR2 sequences are SGHRS and YFSETQ. DNA for the CDR3: TGCGCCAGCAGCTTATGGACAGGGGGCATCGTGTACGAGCAGTACTTC. Translating it yields CASSLWTGGIVYEQYF.

This chain joins TRBV9 and TRBJ1-3; D not resolved. V lost 5 bases and J 0 bases, leaving 6 bases between the germline ends. Germline CDR1 and CDR2: SGDLS and YYNGEE. This CDR3 has 13 amino acids. CDR3 amino acids: CASSTSSGNTIYF. The CDR3 DNA reads TGTGCCAGCAGTACTAGCTCTGGAAACACCATATATTTT.

The genes are TRBV19 and TRBJ1-4, with 12 bases identical to TRBD1. With V trimmed by 9 bases and J by 5 bases, 10 bases remained unmatched. Germline lookup yields CDR1 LNHDA and CDR2 SQIVND (reference sequence). This CDR3 has 16 residues. In nucleotides, the CDR3 is TGTGCCAGGAACTGCGGGGGACAGGGGGCAAATGAAAAACTGTTTTTT. It yields the protein CARNCGGQGANEKLFF.

The chain joins TRBV4-3 to TRBJ1-4; possibly TRBD1 for D (5 bases). V lost 0 bases and J 2 bases, leaving 10 bases between the germline ends. The CDR3 has 16 residues. Germline CDR1 LGHNA, CDR2 YSLEER. CDR3 sequence reads: CASSQDHGATNEKLFF. The CDR3 bases are TGCGCCAGCAGCCAAGATCATGGGGCTACTAATGAAAAACTGTTTTTT.

The J gene is TRBJ2-1, the V gene TRBV28; possible D gene TRBD1, 5 bases. Germline CDR1 reads MDHEN; CDR2 reads SYDVKM. The V gene lost 1 base and the J gene lost 9 bases, with 10 bases spanning the gap. The CDR3 is made up of 13 amino acids. CDR3 sequence: CASSLYAGPEQFF. Here the CDR3 DNA reads TGTGCCAGCAGTTTATATGCAGGGCCTGAGCAGTTCTTC. The whole variable domain, filled in from reference TRBV28 and TRBJ2-1, reads DVKVTQSSRYLVKRTGEKVFLECVQDMDHENMFWYRQDPGLGLRLIYFSYDVKMKEKGDIPEGYSVSREKKERFSLILESASTNQTSMYLCASSLYAGPEQFFGPGTRLTVL.

The chain has TRBV4-1 and TRBJ2-3, with TRBD2 matching 10 bases. Germline CDR1 MGHRA, CDR2 YSYEKL. The length of the CDR3 is 17 residues. Trimming cost V 1 base and J 0 bases; bases outside gene matches: 4. The CDR3 region has the DNA TGCGCCAGCAGCCAAGTCACTAGCGGGGTTAGCACAGATACGCAGTATTTT. Amino acids: CASSQVTSGVSTDTQYF.

This chain joins TRBV4-2 and TRBJ2-3, with 10 positions matching TRBD2. The germline CDR1 and CDR2 sequences are LGHNA and YNFKEQ. After removal of 3 bases from V and 6 bases from J, the junction contained 6 bases not matched to a gene. The CDR3 length is 15 residues. The CDR3 DNA sequence: TGTGCCAGCAGCCAGGAGGAGCGGGGGGGTGATACGCAGTATTTT. Residues: CASSQEERGGDTQYF.

The genes are TRBV10-3 and TRBJ2-3; D is possibly TRBD2 (7 bases). Germline lookup yields CDR1 ENHRY and CDR2 SYGVKD. V was shortened by 3 bases and J by 5 bases, with 15 bases between the two germline ends. There are 15 residues in the CDR3. The CDR3, as DNA: TGTGCCATCAGTGAATCGGGGGGCGGTGAAGATACGCAGTATTTT. This sequence encodes CAISESGGGEDTQYF.

The chain joins TRBV28 to TRBJ2-1, with D possibly being TRBD1 (6 bases). With 7 bases removed from V and 0 bases from J, the gap between germline ends came to 10 bases. The germline gives CDR1 MDHEN, CDR2 SYDVKM. The CDR3 length is 14 residues. CDR3 protein: CASKRGYSYNEQFF. The DNA of the CDR3 is TGTGCCAGCAAGAGGGGGTACTCCTACAATGAGCAGTTCTTC.

The V gene is TRBV7-3, the J gene TRBJ2-2; D ambiguous. The V gene's germline CDR1 is SGHTA and CDR2 FQGTGA. This CDR3 spans 13 amino acids. Trimming removed 4 bases at V and 4 bases at J, with 7 bases between. CDR3 DNA sequence: TGTGCCAGCAGCTCGGGTGGCACCGGGGAGCTGTTTTTT. Residues: CASSSGGTGELFF.

The V and J genes are TRBV4-2 and TRBJ1-3, with no clear D. This CDR3 comprises 16 residues. Germline V gene data show CDR1 as LGHNA and CDR2 as YNFKEQ. Trimming shortened V by 0 bases and J by 6 bases, and 15 bases separated the two germline ends. DNA of the CDR3: TGTGCCAGCAGCCAAGAAAAGGCACTACGTACAAACACCATATATTTT. The encoded protein is CASSQEKALRTNTIYF.

This chain links TRBV27 with TRBJ1-2; weak D call: TRBD1 (5 bases). V was trimmed by 3 bases and J by 2 bases, leaving 13 bases between them. The germline gives CDR1 MNHEY, CDR2 SMNVEV (reference sequence). The CDR3 length is 15 residues. The CDR3 loop is CASSFSTAPNYGYTF. The CDR3 region has the DNA TGTGCCAGCAGTTTCTCGACAGCTCCCAACTATGGCTACACCTTC.

This chain joins TRBV25-1 and TRBJ2-5, with TRBD1 identical over 8 bases. The germline CDR1 and CDR2 sequences are MGHDK and SYGVNS. The CDR3 is 15 residues long. The V gene end was trimmed by 4 bases and the J gene end by 2 bases; junction bases not matched to a gene: 6. CDR3 sequence reads: CASSAPGQGQETQYF. The CDR3 DNA reads as TGTGCCAGCAGTGCCCCCGGACAGGGTCAAGAGACCCAGTACTTC. Full variable domain (missing parts from reference TRBV25-1 and TRBJ2-5): EADIYQTPRYLVIGTGKKITLECSQTMGHDKMYWYQQDPGMELHLIHYSYGVNSTEKGDLSSESTVSRIRTEHFPLTLESARPSHTSQYLCASSAPGQGQETQYFGPGTRLLVL.

This chain connects TRBV7-5 to TRBJ1-1; the table's D call TRBD1 went unverified against the DNA. TRBV7-5 counts as a pseudogene. CDR3 length equals 19 residues. CDR3 DNA: TGTGCCAGAAGCTTAACCGAGGGGGCGACCCGCTTGTTGTACTCTGAAGCTTTCTTT. Protein product: CARSLTEGATRLLYSEAFF.

The V and J genes are TRBV6-4 and TRBJ1-1; a possible D gene is TRBD1 (5 bases). Germline V gives CDR1 MRHNA, CDR2 SNTAGT. The CDR3 has 13 residues. The V end lost 5 bases, the J end lost 4 bases, and 11 bases lay between the germline ends. CDR3 nucleotide sequence: TGTGCCAGCAGTCAGGGTAGAGGCACTGAAGCTTTCTTT. Protein: CASSQGRGTEAFF.

This chain links TRBV19 with TRBJ2-1, with D perhaps matching TRBD2 (5 bases). With 10 bases removed from V and 5 bases from J, the gap between germline ends came to 18 bases. This CDR3 spans 14 amino acids. Germline lookup yields CDR1 LNHDA and CDR2 SQIVND (reference sequence). CDR3 in amino acids: CATSLGRGNNEQFF. Written as DNA, the CDR3 is TGTGCCACCAGCCTGGGCCGAGGGAACAATGAGCAGTTCTTC.